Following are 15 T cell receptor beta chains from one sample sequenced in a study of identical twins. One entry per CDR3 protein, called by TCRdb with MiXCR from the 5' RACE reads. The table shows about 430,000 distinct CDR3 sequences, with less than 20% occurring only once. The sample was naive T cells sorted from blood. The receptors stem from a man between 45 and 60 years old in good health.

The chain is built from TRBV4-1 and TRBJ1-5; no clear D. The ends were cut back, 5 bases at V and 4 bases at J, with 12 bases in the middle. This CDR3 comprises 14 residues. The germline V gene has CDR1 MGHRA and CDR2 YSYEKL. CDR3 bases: TGCGCCAGCAGCGGACTAGGGATAAATCAGCCCCAGCATTTT. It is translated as CASSGLGINQPQHF.

CDR3 bases: TGCGCCAGCAGCCAAGTCCCAGGGACACCAGGGACCCAGTACTTC. Translated: CASSQVPGTPGTQYF. The chain combines TRBV4-1 with TRBJ2-5, with D possibly being TRBD1 (6 bases). V was trimmed by 1 base and J by 7 bases, leaving 16 bases between them. The CDR3 consists of 15 residues. Germline CDR1 and CDR2: MGHRA and YSYEKL.

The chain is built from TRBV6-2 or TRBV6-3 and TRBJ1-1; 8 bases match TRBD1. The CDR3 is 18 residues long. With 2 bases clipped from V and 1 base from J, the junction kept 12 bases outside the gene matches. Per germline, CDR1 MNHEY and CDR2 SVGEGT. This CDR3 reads CASSYRPGTGRRNTEAFF. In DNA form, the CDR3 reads TGTGCCAGCAGTTACCGTCCCGGGACAGGAAGGAGGAACACTGAAGCTTTCTTT.

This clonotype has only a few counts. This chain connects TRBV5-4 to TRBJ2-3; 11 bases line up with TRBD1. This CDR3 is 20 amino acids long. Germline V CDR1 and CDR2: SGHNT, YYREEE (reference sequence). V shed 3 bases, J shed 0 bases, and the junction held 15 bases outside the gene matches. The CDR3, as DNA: TGTGCCAGCAGCTACCAAGCCGGGACAGGGGGGCCCTTTAGCACAGATACGCAGTATTTT. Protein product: CASSYQAGTGGPFSTDTQYF.

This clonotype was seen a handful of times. CDR3 bases: TGCGCCAGCAGCCAAGGCCGGGACAGGGATCAGCCCCAGCATTTT. This translates into CASSQGRDRDQPQHF. V usage is TRBV4-3 and J usage is TRBJ1-5; 9 bases agree with TRBD1. The junction had 3 bases not matched to a gene; V was cut back by 1 base and J by 5 bases. In germline, CDR1 is LGHNA, CDR2 YSLEER. CDR3 length: 15 residues.

CDR3 coding DNA: TGTGCCAGCAGCCCGAGTACAGGGGGACTAGGCACCTACGAGCAGTACTTC. It specifies CASSPSTGGLGTYEQYF. This chain links TRBV7-2 with TRBJ2-7, with D perhaps TRBD1 or TRBD2 (8 bases each). Trimming took off 5 bases at V and 2 bases at J, with 22 bases between the two ends. CDR3 length equals 17 residues. Germline CDR1 SGHTA, CDR2 FQGNSA.

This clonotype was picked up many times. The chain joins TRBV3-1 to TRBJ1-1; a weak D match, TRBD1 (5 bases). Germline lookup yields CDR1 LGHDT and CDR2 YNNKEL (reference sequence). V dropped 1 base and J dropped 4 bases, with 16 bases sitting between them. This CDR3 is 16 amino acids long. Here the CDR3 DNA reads TGTGCCAGCAGCCAAGGACTCCAGAGGGGTAGCACTGAAGCTTTCTTT. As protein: CASSQGLQRGSTEAFF.

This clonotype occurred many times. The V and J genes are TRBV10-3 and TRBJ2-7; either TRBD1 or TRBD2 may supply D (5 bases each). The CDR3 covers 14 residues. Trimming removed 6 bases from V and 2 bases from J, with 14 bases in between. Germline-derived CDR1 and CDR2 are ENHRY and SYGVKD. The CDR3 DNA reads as TGTGCCATCAGCTCCGGGACGGGGACCTACGAGCAGTACTTC. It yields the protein CAISSGTGTYEQYF.

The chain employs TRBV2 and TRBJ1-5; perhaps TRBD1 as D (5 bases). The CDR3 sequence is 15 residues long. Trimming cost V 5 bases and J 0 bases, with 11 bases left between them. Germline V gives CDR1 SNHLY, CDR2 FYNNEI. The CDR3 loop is CASSTGTLSNQPQHF. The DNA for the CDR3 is TGTGCCAGCAGTACCGGGACCCTTAGCAATCAGCCCCAGCATTTT.

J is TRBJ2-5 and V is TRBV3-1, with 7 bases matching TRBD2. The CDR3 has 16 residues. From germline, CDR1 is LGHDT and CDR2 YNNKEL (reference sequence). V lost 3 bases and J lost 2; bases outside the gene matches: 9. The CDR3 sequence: CASSQGPLAVQETQYF. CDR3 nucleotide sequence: TGTGCCAGCAGCCAGGGACCTCTAGCGGTACAAGAGACCCAGTACTTC.

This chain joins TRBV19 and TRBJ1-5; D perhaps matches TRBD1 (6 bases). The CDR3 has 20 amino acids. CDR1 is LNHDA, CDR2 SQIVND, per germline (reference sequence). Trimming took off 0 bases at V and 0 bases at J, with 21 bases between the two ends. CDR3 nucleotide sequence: TGTGCCAGTAGTATAGATCTCGCCAGGGGACCAAATTATAGCAATCAGCCCCAGCATTTT. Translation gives CASSIDLARGPNYSNQPQHF.

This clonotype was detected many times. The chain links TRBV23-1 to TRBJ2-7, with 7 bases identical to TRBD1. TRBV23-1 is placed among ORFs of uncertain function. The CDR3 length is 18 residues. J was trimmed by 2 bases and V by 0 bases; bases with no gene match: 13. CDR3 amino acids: CASSQSPHTGQSTYEQYF. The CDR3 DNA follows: TGCGCCAGCAGTCAATCGCCTCACACGGGACAGAGTACCTACGAGCAGTACTTC.

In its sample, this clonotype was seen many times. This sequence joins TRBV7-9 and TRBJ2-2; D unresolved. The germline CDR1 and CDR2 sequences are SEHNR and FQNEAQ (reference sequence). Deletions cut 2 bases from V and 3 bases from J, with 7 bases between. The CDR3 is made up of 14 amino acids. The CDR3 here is CASSLLGHTGELFF. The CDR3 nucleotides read TGTGCCAGCAGCTTACTAGGCCACACCGGGGAGCTGTTTTTT.

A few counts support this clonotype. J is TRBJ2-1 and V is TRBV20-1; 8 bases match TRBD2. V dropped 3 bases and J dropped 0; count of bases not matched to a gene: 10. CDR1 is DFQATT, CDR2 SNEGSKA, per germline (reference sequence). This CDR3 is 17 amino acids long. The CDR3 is CSASRLAGAFSYNEQFF. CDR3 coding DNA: TGCAGTGCTAGTAGGCTAGCGGGCGCGTTCTCCTACAATGAGCAGTTCTTC.

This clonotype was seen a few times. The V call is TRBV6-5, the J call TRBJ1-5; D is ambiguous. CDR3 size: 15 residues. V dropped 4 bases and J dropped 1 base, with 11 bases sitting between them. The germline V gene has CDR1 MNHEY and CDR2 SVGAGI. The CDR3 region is CASSSSGRSNQPQHF. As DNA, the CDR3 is TGTGCCAGCAGTTCCTCTGGTAGGAGCAATCAGCCCCAGCATTTT.